This T cell receptor beta chain was profiled in a study of blood T cells in healthy people across ages. Germline V gene lookup returns CDR1 MNHNS and CDR2 SASEGT. V was pared by 7 bases and J by 10 bases, with 18 bases between. The length of the CDR3 is 13 residues. This clonotype came up a few times. Primed by a sample-barcoded 5' primer and a J-beta primer mix, a second PCR proceeded for 7 to 11 cycles. Each CDR3 protein is one row after TCRdb ran MiXCR on the 5' RACE reads. This table holds about 810,000 distinct CDR3 sequences, about 34% found once. This chain links TRBV6-1 with TRBJ2-3; D call uncertain. This receptor was identified in a man in his late teens or twenties in good health. The source material was blood. The CDR3 sequence: CASKGPGPAAQYF. The CDR3, as DNA: TGTGCCAGCAAGGGCCCGGGCCCCGCGGCGCAGTATTTT.